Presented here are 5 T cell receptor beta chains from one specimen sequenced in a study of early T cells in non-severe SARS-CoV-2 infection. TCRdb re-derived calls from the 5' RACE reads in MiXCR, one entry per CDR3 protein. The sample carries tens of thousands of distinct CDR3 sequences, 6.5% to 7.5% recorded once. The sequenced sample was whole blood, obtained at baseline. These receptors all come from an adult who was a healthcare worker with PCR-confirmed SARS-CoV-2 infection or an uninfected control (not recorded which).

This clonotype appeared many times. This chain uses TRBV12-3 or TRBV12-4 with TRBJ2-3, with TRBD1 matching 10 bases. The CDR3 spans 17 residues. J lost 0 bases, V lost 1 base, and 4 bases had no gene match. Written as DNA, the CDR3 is TGTGCCAGCAGTTTAGGGGACAGGGGAGATAGCACAGATACGCAGTATTTT. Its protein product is CASSLGDRGDSTDTQYF.

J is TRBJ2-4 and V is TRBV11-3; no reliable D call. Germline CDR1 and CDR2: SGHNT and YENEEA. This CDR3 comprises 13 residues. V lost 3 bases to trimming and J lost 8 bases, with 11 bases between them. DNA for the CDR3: TGTGCCAGCAGCTTGGGGAATGGGGACATTCAGTACTTC. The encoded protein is CASSLGNGDIQYF.

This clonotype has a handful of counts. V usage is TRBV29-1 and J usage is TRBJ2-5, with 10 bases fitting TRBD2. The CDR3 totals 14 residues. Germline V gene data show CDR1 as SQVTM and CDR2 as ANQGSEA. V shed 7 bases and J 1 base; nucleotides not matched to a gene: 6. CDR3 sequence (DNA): TGCAGCGCTTATAGCGGGGGGTTCCAAGAGACCCAGTACTTC. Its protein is CSAYSGGFQETQYF.

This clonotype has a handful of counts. The CDR3 bases are TGTGCCAGCAGCTTTGGCTTGAATGAGCAGTTCTTC. The encoded protein is CASSFGLNEQFF. V usage is TRBV7-2 and J usage is TRBJ2-1; no clear D gene. In germline, CDR1 is SGHTA, CDR2 FQGNSA. This CDR3 has 12 residues. The ends were cut back, 3 bases at V and 7 bases at J, with 7 bases in the middle.

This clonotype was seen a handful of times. The CDR3 nucleotides are TGCGCCAGCAGCTTGCATCCCGACAGACCCTATGGCTACACCTTC. This gives the protein CASSLHPDRPYGYTF. The chain joins TRBV5-1 to TRBJ1-2, with TRBD1 as a possible D gene (5 bases). Per germline, CDR1 SGHRS and CDR2 YFSETQ. The V and J ends lost 1 base and 4 bases respectively, with 14 bases between them. The CDR3 contains 15 residues. Filled out from reference TRBV5-1 and TRBJ1-2, the complete variable domain reads KAGVTQTPRYLIKTRGQQVTLSCSPISGHRSVSWYQQTPGQGLQFLFEYFSETQRNKGNFPGRFSGRQFSNSRSEMNVSTLELGDSALYLCASSLHPDRPYGYTFGSGTRLTVV.